These 25 T cell receptor beta chains originate from one sample sequenced in a study of blood T cells in healthy people across ages. Then a second PCR, running roughly 7 to 11 cycles, was carried out with a sample-barcoded 5' primer and a J-beta primer mix. Each CDR3 protein is one row after TCRdb ran MiXCR on the 5' RACE reads. In the table there are about a million distinct CDR3 sequences, roughly 51% of which are singletons. Sequenced sample: blood. The receptors here all came from a woman in her fifties or sixties in good health.

The table lists this clonotype with a few counts. V and J are TRBV7-3 and TRBJ2-3; 10 bases fit TRBD2. V lost 5 bases to trimming and J lost 4 bases; unmatched junction nucleotides: 3. Germline values: CDR1 SGHTA, CDR2 FQGTGA. This CDR3 has 14 amino acids. The CDR3 region is CASSRAGGSDTQYF. DNA of the CDR3: TGTGCCAGCAGCCGAGCGGGAGGGTCAGATACGCAGTATTTT.

This clonotype has just a few counts. The chain is built from TRBV12-3 or TRBV12-4 and TRBJ2-1; the match to TRBD1 covers 10 bases. With V trimmed by 7 bases and J by 9 bases, 6 bases remained unmatched. The CDR3 runs 13 residues. The CDR3 nucleotides read TGTGCCAGCACATCGGACAGGGGGAGTGAGCAGTTCTTC. Translating gives CASTSDRGSEQFF.

This sequence joins TRBV20-1 and TRBJ1-6; D is uncertain. The CDR3 has 16 amino acids. Looked up from germline, CDR1 is DFQATT and CDR2 is SNEGSKA (reference sequence). The V and J ends lost 5 bases and 0 bases respectively, with 14 bases between them. The CDR3 loop is CSAPHGRASYNSPLHF. CDR3 DNA: TGCAGTGCTCCCCACGGACGGGCCTCCTATAATTCACCCCTCCACTTT.

As regards this clonotype: An end of the junction differs from the germline gene, which may be a read error. This chain joins TRBV4-1 and TRBJ2-4, with D tentatively TRBD2 (7 bases). CDR1 and CDR2 from the germline V gene are MGHRA and YSYEKL. This CDR3 region has 18 residues. CDR3 in DNA: TGTGCCAGCAGCCAAGGAGCAAGGGGGGGGAAGGAGGGCAACATTCAGTACTTC. Its protein is CASSQGARGGKEGNIQYF.

This clonotype was counted many times. CDR3 DNA sequence: TGTGCCAGCAGTCTTAAGGAGGCCCAGTACTTC. Translating it yields CASSLKEAQYF. The chain is built from TRBV6-6 and TRBJ2-5, with D possibly TRBD2 on 5 matching bases. Germline CDR1 MNHNY, CDR2 SVGAGI (reference sequence). The V end was cut by 5 bases, the J end by 9 bases, with 10 bases between. The CDR3 runs 11 residues.

This clonotype was detected once. The chain couples TRBV2 to TRBJ2-7; D ambiguous. There are 14 residues in the CDR3. Germline lookup yields CDR1 SNHLY and CDR2 FYNNEI. Trimming cost V 8 bases and J 0 bases, with 14 bases left between them. The CDR3 is CASDNQLHSYEQYF. CDR3 bases: TGTGCCAGCGATAACCAACTACACTCCTACGAGCAGTACTTC. Filled out from reference TRBV2 and TRBJ2-7, the complete variable domain reads EPEVTQTPSHQVTQMGQEVILRCVPISNHLYFYWYRQILGQKVEFLVSFYNNEISEKSEIFDDQFSVERPDGSNFTLKIRSTKLEDSAMYFCASDNQLHSYEQYFGPGTRLTVT.

The chain joins TRBV7-2 to TRBJ1-4; a possible D gene is TRBD1 (5 bases). Germline values: CDR1 SGHTA, CDR2 FQGNSA. The CDR3 extends over 14 amino acids. The germline V and J ends were trimmed by 6 bases and 0 bases, with 8 bases remaining between them. DNA for the CDR3: TGTGCCAGCAGTAAGACAGCAACTAATGAAAAACTGTTTTTT. Translation: CASSKTATNEKLFF. Using reference TRBV7-2 and TRBJ1-4 for the parts outside the CDR3, the full variable domain is GAGVSQSPSNKVTEKGKDVELRCDPISGHTALYWYRQSLGQGLEFLIYFQGNSAPDKSGLPSDRFSAERTGGSVSTLTIQRTQQEDSAVYLCASSKTATNEKLFFGSGTQLSVL.

The sample holds one count of this clonotype. The chain employs TRBV3-1 and TRBJ1-2; D gene unclear. The CDR3 spans 13 residues. Germline V gene lookup returns CDR1 LGHDT and CDR2 YNNKEL (reference sequence). The germline V and J ends were trimmed by 2 bases and 8 bases, with 12 bases remaining between them. CDR3 coding DNA: TGTGCCAGCAGCCAACGGACGGTCTGGGGCTACACCTTC. Its protein product is CASSQRTVWGYTF.

V is TRBV29-1 and J is TRBJ2-3; tentatively, D is TRBD1 (7 bases). V was clipped by 0 bases and J by 6 bases, with 13 bases between them. The germline V gene encodes CDR1 SQVTM and CDR2 ANQGSEA. The CDR3 has 14 residues. This chain's CDR3 is CSVEEPGGPDTQYF. CDR3 nucleotides: TGCAGCGTTGAAGAGCCAGGGGGGCCGGATACGCAGTATTTT.

The chain joins TRBV6-5 to TRBJ2-7; no clear D gene. With the DNA end fitting TRBJ2-5 better, the J assignment may be wrong. This CDR3 contains 14 residues. CDR1 and CDR2 from the germline V gene are MNHEY and SVGAGI. The CDR3 region is CASSYFLSSETQYF. CDR3 nucleotides: TGTGCCAGCAGTTACTTTCTCAGTAGTGAGACCCAGTACTTC.

This sequence joins TRBV29-1 and TRBJ2-3; a weak D match, TRBD2 (6 bases). This CDR3 is built from 14 residues. Trimming cost V 5 bases and J 2 bases, with 14 bases left between them. Germline V gene sequence: CDR1 SQVTM, CDR2 ANQGSEA. The CDR3 sequence: CSVPGALFTDTQYF. Here the CDR3 DNA reads TGCAGCGTTCCGGGAGCGCTCTTCACAGATACGCAGTATTTT.

The rearrangement links TRBV11-2 to TRBJ2-7, with 14 bases matching TRBD2. The germline CDR1 and CDR2 sequences are SGHAT and FQNNGV. CDR3 length: 15 amino acids. The J segment lost 1 base and the V segment lost 5 bases, leaving 1 base of the junction unmatched. The CDR3 DNA sequence: TGTGCCAGCAGCGGACTAGCGGGAGGATCCTACGAGCAGTACTTC. This sequence encodes CASSGLAGGSYEQYF.

The rearrangement uses TRBV7-3 and TRBJ2-7; 7 nucleotides line up with TRBD1. Trimming took 2 bases from V and 4 from J; bases not matched to a gene: 11. The CDR3 spans 16 residues. Germline values: CDR1 SGHTA, CDR2 FQGTGA. The CDR3 loop is CASSLQTGRICYEQYF. Written as DNA, the CDR3 is TGTGCCAGCAGCTTACAGACAGGGCGAATTTGTTACGAGCAGTACTTC.

The chain couples TRBV7-2 to TRBJ2-7; the match to TRBD2 covers 8 bases. J lost 6 bases, V lost 6 bases, and 1 base had no gene match. Per the germline V gene, CDR1 is SGHTA and CDR2 is FQGNSA. CDR3 length equals 11 residues. For the CDR3, the DNA is TGTGCCAGCAGACTAGCGGCCGAGCAGTACTTC. Its translation: CASRLAAEQYF.

This clonotype occurred many times. This chain uses TRBV12-3 or TRBV12-4 with TRBJ2-5, with D possibly being TRBD2 (5 bases). Trimming removed 3 bases from V and 2 bases from J, with 7 bases in between. The CDR3 extends over 13 amino acids. The CDR3 region is CASSFTGQETQYF. The CDR3, as DNA: TGTGCCAGCAGTTTTACGGGACAAGAGACCCAGTACTTC.

CDR3 coding DNA: TGTGCCAGCAGTTTGGTTCGGAGTCCTGGCAATCAGCCCCAGCATTTT. Translation: CASSLVRSPGNQPQHF. This chain joins TRBV28 and TRBJ1-5; D not certain. Germline V gene sequence: CDR1 MDHEN, CDR2 SYDVKM. V was clipped by 3 bases and J by 2 bases, with 14 bases between them. This CDR3 has 16 amino acids.

This clonotype was seen only a few times. The chain recombines TRBV20-1 with TRBJ2-1; D is perhaps TRBD2 (5 bases). Germline lookup yields CDR1 DFQATT and CDR2 SNEGSKA (reference sequence). Trimming cost V 3 bases and J 1 base, with 10 bases left between them. The CDR3 is 14 amino acids. The CDR3 region has the DNA TGCAGTGCTAGGGAGGTAGGGTCCTACAATGAGCAGTTCTTC. It translates to CSAREVGSYNEQFF.

This sequence joins TRBV13 and TRBJ2-4; D perhaps matches TRBD1 (6 bases). The germline V gene encodes CDR1 PRHDT and CDR2 FYEKMQ (reference sequence). The CDR3 runs 16 residues. Deletions cut 2 bases from V and 5 bases from J, with 16 bases between. The chain's CDR3 is CASSLSLDRIENIQYF. CDR3 in DNA: TGTGCCAGCAGCTTATCCCTTGACAGGATTGAAAACATTCAGTACTTC.

The CDR3 region has the DNA TGTGCCAGCAGCTCGGCGGCGCGGGGTACGCAGTATTTT. Residues: CASSSAARGTQYF. The chain has TRBV7-2 and TRBJ2-3; possibly TRBD2 for D (6 bases). This CDR3 has 13 residues. The germline gives CDR1 SGHTA, CDR2 FQGNSA. Trimming removed 4 bases at V and 8 bases at J, with 13 bases between. The complete variable domain, with remaining parts taken from reference TRBV7-2 and TRBJ2-3, reads GAGVSQSPSNKVTEKGKDVELRCDPISGHTALYWYRQSLGQGLEFLIYFQGNSAPDKSGLPSDRFSAERTGGSVSTLTIQRTQQEDSAVYLCASSSAARGTQYFGPGTRLTVL.

This clonotype has a count of ten or more. The V call is TRBV6-5, the J call TRBJ2-3; D is uncertain. Germline V gene sequence: CDR1 MNHEY, CDR2 SVGAGI. CDR3 length: 11 amino acids. Trimming shortened V by 3 bases and J by 4 bases, and 2 bases separated the two germline ends. The CDR3 sequence is CASSYSDTQYF. The CDR3 nucleotides are TGTGCCAGCAGTTATTCAGATACGCAGTATTTT.

The genes are TRBV14 and TRBJ2-1; no definite D call. Between the trimmed V and J ends, which lost 1 base and 5 bases, there was a span of 9 bases. Germline CDR1 reads SGHDN; CDR2 reads FVKESK. This CDR3 is 14 amino acids long. CDR3 in amino acids: CASSQGHTNNEQFF. The CDR3 DNA is TGTGCCAGCAGCCAAGGCCACACCAACAATGAGCAGTTCTTC.

The chain is built from TRBV4-2 and TRBJ2-5, with D hard to call. Germline V gene sequence: CDR1 LGHNA, CDR2 YNFKEQ. This CDR3 spans 14 amino acids. V was shortened by 1 base and J by 1 base, with 7 bases between the two germline ends. The CDR3 is CASSQGVLQETQYF. For the CDR3, the DNA is TGTGCCAGCAGCCAAGGGGTCCTCCAAGAGACCCAGTACTTC.

Comments on this clonotype: Compared with germline, one end of the junction differs, possibly owing to a read error. V usage is TRBV20-1 and J usage is TRBJ2-6; TRBD2 might be the D (7 bases). This CDR3 comprises 16 residues. The germline gives CDR1 DFQATT, CDR2 SNEGSKA (reference sequence). Here the CDR3 DNA reads TGCAGTGCTGGAAAAACAGGGAGGGCTGGGGCCAACGTCCCGACTTTC. Translation gives CSAGKTGRAGANVPTF.

This clonotype was detected only a few times. The gene calls are TRBV29-1 and TRBJ2-1; the D gene is possibly TRBD2 (6 bases). V was cut by 2 bases and J by 4 bases, with 12 bases left in between. The CDR3 is 14 residues long. Germline V gene lookup returns CDR1 SQVTM and CDR2 ANQGSEA. The CDR3 DNA reads TGCAGCGTTGAATCCCGGGAGTTTTACAATGAGCAGTTCTTC. Translating it yields CSVESREFYNEQFF.

The chain combines TRBV5-1 with TRBJ2-3, with TRBD2 identical over 10 bases. The germline gives CDR1 SGHRS, CDR2 YFSETQ. J lost 4 bases, V lost 0 bases, and 5 bases had no gene match. The CDR3 totals 16 residues. The CDR3, as DNA: TGCGCCAGCAGCTTGGAGGCTAGCGGGAGAGCAGATACGCAGTATTTT. It encodes CASSLEASGRADTQYF.